This T cell receptor (beta chain) was recovered during a study of blood T cell repertoires in COVID-19. The CDR3 sequence is 15 residues long. Per the germline V gene, CDR1 is KGHSH and CDR2 is LQKENI. J lost 4 bases, V lost 4 bases, and 6 bases had no gene match. TCRdb's copy holds only in-frame clones and misses some; the assay was immunoSEQ multiplex PCR. The table has around 66,000 clones, around four fifths seen once. Source material: peripheral blood. This chain connects TRBV18 to TRBJ2-3; 9 nucleotides align to TRBD1. The TCR was taken from a human donor in a cohort sampled during active COVID-19. The CDR3 here is CASSQDRGGSDTQYF. In DNA, the CDR3 is TGTGCCAGCTCACAGGACAGGGGAGGCTCAGATACGCAGTATTTT.